Each of the 15 T cell receptor beta chains below was sequenced from the same sample in a study of T cell responses to AZD1222 COVID-19 vaccine. Profiled with immunoSEQ multiplex PCR; TCRdb holds only in-frame clones, not every one. The sample lists more than 150,000 clones, around 95% occurring once. Sequencing was performed on peripheral blood, taken on day 0 of AZD1222 vaccination. The receptors shown here come from an adult in good health.

This clone was seen a single time. This chain uses TRBV5-1 with TRBJ1-6, with D possibly matching TRBD1 (6 bases). CDR1 is SGHRS and CDR2 is YFSETQ in the germline V gene. The CDR3 is 14 residues long. Trimming pared 4 bases from V and 10 bases from J, leaving 15 bases between. In nucleotides, the CDR3 is TGCGCCAGCAGCGAAAGACAGGTTCACTCACCCCTCCACTTT. This gives the protein CASSERQVHSPLHF.

The rearrangement uses TRBV5-6 and TRBJ2-1; possibly TRBD1 or TRBD2 for D (5 bases each). Trimming shortened V by 2 bases and J by 8 bases, and 17 bases separated the two germline ends. The CDR3 length is 15 residues. Germline lookup yields CDR1 SGHDT and CDR2 YYEEEE. CDR3: CASSFFGTRRDEQFF. The DNA of the CDR3 is TGTGCCAGCAGCTTTTTTGGGACCCGTCGGGATGAGCAGTTCTTC. The full variable domain, its missing parts supplied by reference TRBV5-6 and TRBJ2-1, is DAGVTQSPTHLIKTRGQQVTLRCSPKSGHDTVSWYQQALGQGPQFIFQYYEEEERQRGNFPDRFSGHQFPNYSSELNVNALLLGDSALYLCASSFFGTRRDEQFFGPGTRLTVL.

This clone was observed a few times. V and J are TRBV3-1 (or the pseudogene TRBV3-2) and TRBJ1-1; D is unresolved. Germline CDR1 and CDR2: LGHDT and YNNKEL (reference sequence). Between the trimmed V and J ends, which lost 1 base and 2 bases, there was a span of 5 bases. This CDR3 spans 13 amino acids. The CDR3 loop is CASSQGGNTEAFF. CDR3 nucleotides: TGTGCCAGCAGCCAAGGGGGAAACACTGAAGCTTTCTTT.

The chain carries TRBV5-5 and TRBJ1-6; D is perhaps TRBD1 (5 bases). Germline-derived CDR1 and CDR2 are SGHKS and YYEKEE (reference sequence). CDR3 size: 13 residues. V dropped 1 base and J dropped 7 bases, with 6 bases sitting between them. The CDR3 DNA follows: TGTGCCAGCAGCTTGTGGGGGAATTCACCCCTCCACTTT. It is translated as CASSLWGNSPLHF.

The chain combines TRBV3-1 (or the pseudogene TRBV3-2) with TRBJ2-1; a possible D gene is TRBD2 (5 bases). The CDR3 consists of 15 residues. Trimming took off 8 bases at V and 4 bases at J, with 18 bases between the two ends. Germline V lookup: CDR1 LGHDT, CDR2 YNNKEL (reference sequence). CDR3 residues: CASARVGNTYNEQFF. The CDR3 region has the DNA TGTGCCAGCGCTAGGGTCGGGAATACATACAATGAGCAGTTCTTC.

This clone was counted a single time. The V and J genes are TRBV7-2 and TRBJ1-1, with D uncertain. The CDR3 is 13 residues long. V was cut by 5 bases and J by 0 bases, with 7 bases left in between. The germline V gene has CDR1 SGHTA and CDR2 FQGNSA. The CDR3: CASSPELNTEAFF. CDR3 nucleotide sequence: TGTGCCAGCAGCCCCGAGCTGAACACTGAAGCTTTCTTT.

CDR3 amino acids: CASSQDYRASGTDEQFF. CDR3 bases: TGTGCCAGCAGCCAAGATTACAGGGCTAGCGGGACCGATGAGCAGTTCTTC. The V and J genes are TRBV3-1 (or the pseudogene TRBV3-2) and TRBJ2-1, with TRBD2 matching over 9 bases. J gave up 8 bases and V 0 bases, and 11 bases lay outside the gene matches. The CDR3 totals 17 residues. The V gene's germline CDR1 is LGHDT and CDR2 YNNKEL (reference sequence).

The V and J genes are TRBV28 and TRBJ2-7; TRBD1 is a possible D gene (6 bases). The germline CDR1 and CDR2 sequences are MDHEN and SYDVKM. Trimming left V 7 bases short and J 2 bases short, with 9 bases between. The CDR3 runs to 12 residues. The CDR3 here is CASTGTPYEQYF. The CDR3, as DNA: TGTGCCAGCACCGGGACACCCTACGAGCAGTACTTC.

This chain joins TRBV9 and TRBJ1-1, with 8 bases lining up with TRBD1. CDR3 length equals 14 residues. J lost 2 bases, V lost 6 bases, and 6 bases had no gene match. Germline CDR1 reads SGDLS; CDR2 reads YYNGEE. CDR3: CASTGQGKNTEAFF. The CDR3 DNA reads as TGTGCCAGCACCGGACAGGGCAAAAACACTGAAGCTTTCTTT.

The V call is TRBV14, the J call TRBJ2-2; D remains ambiguous. CDR3 length: 12 residues. Trimming shortened V by 0 bases and J by 8 bases, and 4 bases separated the two germline ends. Germline V gene lookup returns CDR1 SGHDN and CDR2 FVKESK. DNA of the CDR3: TGTGCCAGCAGCCAAGATTCGGGGGAGCTGTTTTTT. It specifies CASSQDSGELFF. Variable domain in full (rest from reference TRBV14 and TRBJ2-2): EAGVTQFPSHSVIEKGQTVTLRCDPISGHDNLYWYRRVMGKEIKFLLHFVKESKQDESGMPNNRFLAERTGGTYSTLKVQPAELEDSGVYFCASSQDSGELFFGEGSRLTVL.

The chain is built from TRBV7-9 and TRBJ1-1; perhaps TRBD1 as D (6 bases). There are 16 residues in the CDR3. The V end lost 7 bases, the J end lost 0 bases, and 18 bases lay between the germline ends. Germline assignment: CDR1 SEHNR and CDR2 FQNEAQ (reference sequence). The CDR3 is CASNVAWGGVNTEAFF. DNA of the CDR3: TGTGCCAGCAACGTGGCGTGGGGGGGCGTGAACACTGAAGCTTTCTTT.

The rearrangement uses TRBV6-1 and TRBJ1-2; D may be TRBD1 (5 bases). The V end lost 3 bases, the J end lost 3 bases, and 8 bases lay between the germline ends. The germline V gene has CDR1 MNHNS and CDR2 SASEGT. The CDR3 is made up of 13 amino acids. CDR3 region: CASSELGDYGYTF. The CDR3 nucleotides read TGTGCCAGCAGTGAGTTGGGGGACTATGGCTACACCTTC.

The chain joins TRBV6-6 to TRBJ2-2; D gene ambiguous. In germline, CDR1 is MNHNY, CDR2 SVGAGI (reference sequence). The CDR3 has 18 amino acids. Trimming took off 5 bases at V and 0 bases at J, with 19 bases between the two ends. CDR3 amino acids: CASSPRAPAASNTGELFF. The DNA of the CDR3 is TGTGCCAGCAGTCCTAGGGCGCCAGCCGCTTCGAACACCGGGGAGCTGTTTTTT.

The genes are TRBV3-1 (or the pseudogene TRBV3-2) and TRBJ1-2; D not resolved. V was cut by 1 base and J by 10 bases, with 7 bases left in between. CDR1 is LGHDT, CDR2 YNNKEL, per germline (reference sequence). CDR3 length equals 11 residues. CDR3 protein: CASSQGGVYTF. CDR3 nucleotide sequence: TGTGCCAGCAGCCAAGGTGGGGTCTACACCTTC.

This clone was found once. The J gene is TRBJ1-5, the V gene TRBV19, with D possibly matching TRBD1 (6 bases). The V and J ends lost 5 bases and 6 bases respectively, with 17 bases between them. The length of the CDR3 is 15 residues. CDR1 is LNHDA and CDR2 is SQIVND in the germline V gene (reference sequence). In nucleotides, the CDR3 is TGTGCCAGTAGTCCGACAGGACGTCGGGTTCAGCCCCAGCATTTT. It encodes CASSPTGRRVQPQHF.